The clone carrying this TCR beta chain was seen more than once but under ten times. The data stem from a study of early T cells in non-severe SARS-CoV-2 infection. From the 5' RACE reads, TCRdb called clonotypes with MiXCR, one entry per CDR3 protein. The table has about 48,000 distinct CDR3 sequences, over 5% seen once. V lost 6 bases to trimming and J lost 6 bases, with 18 bases between them. This CDR3 region has 15 residues. Germline V CDR1 and CDR2: SGHTA, FQGTGA. The material was whole blood, obtained at baseline. The chain joins TRBV7-3 to TRBJ2-1; D unresolved. This TCR came from an adult who was a healthcare worker with PCR-confirmed SARS-CoV-2 infection or an uninfected control (not recorded which). CDR3 in amino acids: CASSSKGGRPNEQFF. DNA of the CDR3: TGTGCCAGCAGTTCCAAGGGCGGACGGCCCAATGAGCAGTTCTTC.